These 19 T cell receptor beta chains share one sample of origin, sequenced in a study of neurological immune-mediated disorders (dated by TCRdb to between 2019 and 2020). The library was made by 5' RACE. The run used an Illumina HiSeq 2500. The raw public data were reprocessed by TCRdb itself: fastp quality trimming at Q25, MiXCR clonotype calling, in-frame beta chains only. Each CDR3 protein gets just one entry, which takes the most common genes and DNA from the rows behind it. The sample profile shows 80,000 to 100,000 distinct CDR3 sequences; around 3.6% of them were found once. About 2.9% of the sample goes to the ten largest clones. The specimen sequenced was PBMCs. These receptors were collected from a woman between 45 and 65 years old with multiple sclerosis.

This clonotype was found a few times. The rearrangement joins TRBV19 to TRBJ1-1; D gene uncertain. This CDR3 region has 16 residues. CDR1 is LNHDA, CDR2 SQIVND, per germline (reference sequence). V was shortened by 6 bases and J by 3 bases, with 20 bases between the two germline ends. CDR3 DNA sequence: TGTGCCAGTAGCCACTCGGGTATTCTGGCATACACTGAAGCTTTCTTT. Translating it yields CASSHSGILAYTEAFF.

This clonotype was seen only a few times. The V call is TRBV6-2 or TRBV6-3, the J call TRBJ1-2; the match to TRBD1 covers 7 bases. CDR3 length equals 14 residues. Trimming at V came to 0 bases and at J to 6 bases, leaving 4 bases not matched to a gene. The germline V gene has CDR1 MNHEY and CDR2 SVGEGT. In DNA, the CDR3 is TGTGCCAGCAGTTACTCGAGGGACAGAGATGGCTACACCTTC. As protein: CASSYSRDRDGYTF.

This clonotype was seen many times. Written as DNA, the CDR3 is TGCGCCAGCAGCGGCTCAGGGGGCGCCTACCAAGAGACCCAGTACTTC. Protein product: CASSGSGGAYQETQYF. The chain joins TRBV5-1 to TRBJ2-5, with 8 nucleotides matching TRBD1. V dropped 4 bases and J dropped 0; count of bases not matched to a gene: 8. Looked up from germline, CDR1 is SGHRS and CDR2 is YFSETQ. The CDR3 is 16 amino acids.

This clonotype was picked up many times. V gene TRBV7-2 combines with J gene TRBJ2-7; no clear D. The germline V gene has CDR1 SGHTA and CDR2 FQGNSA. V lost 3 bases, J lost 5 bases, and 5 bases lay in between. This CDR3 contains 11 residues. The CDR3 loop reads CASSFANEQYF. DNA for the CDR3: TGTGCCAGCAGCTTTGCTAACGAGCAGTACTTC.

This clonotype was picked up many times. This CDR3 reads CASRSTRSSYEQYF. CDR3 DNA sequence: TGTGCCAGCAGATCGACTAGGAGCTCCTACGAGCAGTACTTC. The chain links TRBV5-6 to TRBJ2-7; weak D call: TRBD2 (6 bases). From germline, CDR1 is SGHDT and CDR2 YYEEEE. The V end was cut by 5 bases, the J end by 0 bases, with 12 bases between. The CDR3 covers 14 residues.

This clonotype was seen ten or more times. The chain combines TRBV24-1 with TRBJ2-3, with D tentatively TRBD2 (6 bases). The CDR3 runs 16 residues. Germline CDR1 and CDR2: KGHDR and SFDVKD. With 1 base removed from V and 0 bases from J, the gap between germline ends came to 10 bases. Written as DNA, the CDR3 is TGTGCCACCAGTGATTTACGTGGGAGGAGCACAGATACGCAGTATTTT. This encodes CATSDLRGRSTDTQYF.

This clonotype has a count of ten or more. V usage is TRBV20-1 and J usage is TRBJ2-7, with 12 bases identical to TRBD2. Per germline, CDR1 DFQATT and CDR2 SNEGSKA (reference sequence). V trimming: 4 bases; J trimming: 9 bases; junction bases outside the gene matches: 10. The CDR3 runs to 14 residues. This CDR3 is CSAKPPGLAGTQYF. CDR3 DNA sequence: TGCAGTGCTAAACCTCCGGGACTAGCGGGCACGCAGTACTTC.

This clonotype was seen repeatedly, ten times or more. The rearrangement uses TRBV15 and TRBJ1-2, with D uncertain. Per the germline V gene, CDR1 is LNHNV and CDR2 is YYDKDF (reference sequence). The CDR3 is 15 amino acids. V was clipped by 0 bases and J by 4 bases, with 12 bases between them. The DNA for the CDR3 is TGTGCCACCAGCAGAGATCTAGTCCTCCCCTATGGCTACACCTTC. Protein sequence: CATSRDLVLPYGYTF.

This clonotype was seen ten or more times. In DNA form, the CDR3 reads TGCGCCAGCAGTCGCGGGGCCGGTCGCACAGATACGCAGTATTTT. Encoded protein: CASSRGAGRTDTQYF. The rearrangement links TRBV5-1 to TRBJ2-3, with a weak D call TRBD2 (6 bases). Germline loops: CDR1 SGHRS, CDR2 YFSETQ. The CDR3 contains 15 residues. V lost 5 bases, J lost 1 base, and 14 bases lay in between.

The genes are TRBV6-1 and TRBJ1-6; 8 positions agree with TRBD1. CDR3 size: 13 residues. Germline CDR1 MNHNS, CDR2 SASEGT. The junction had 7 bases not matched to a gene; V was cut back by 9 bases and J by 9 bases. The DNA of the CDR3 is TGTGCCAGTCGGACAGGGCCATCTTCACCCCTCCACTTT. It yields the protein CASRTGPSSPLHF.

This clonotype has a count of ten or more. J is TRBJ2-1 and V is TRBV5-6; D remains ambiguous. CDR3 size: 16 residues. In germline, CDR1 is SGHDT, CDR2 YYEEEE. The ends were cut back, 0 bases at V and 7 bases at J, with 17 bases in the middle. CDR3 sequence (DNA): TGTGCCAGCAGCTTGGATGGGGTAATGGTGGCGAATGAGCAGTTCTTC. Translation: CASSLDGVMVANEQFF.

On this clonotype itself: An end of the junction differs from the germline gene, which may be a read error. The chain carries TRBV20-1 and TRBJ1-6, with D unresolved. CDR1 and CDR2 from the germline V gene are DFQATT and SNEGSKA (reference sequence). The CDR3 extends over 14 amino acids. The CDR3 coding sequence is TGCAGTGCTAGGGGTGGGCTGCTAGAATCAACCCTCAACTTT. Translating it yields CSARGGLLESTLNF.

In this sample, this clonotype turned up many times. The genes are TRBV5-1 and TRBJ1-1, with D perhaps matching TRBD1 (5 bases). Germline CDR1 is SGHRS and CDR2 is YFSETQ. Trimming removed 4 bases at V and 0 bases at J, with 10 bases between. The CDR3 spans 14 residues. CDR3 sequence (DNA): TGCGCCAGCAGCGAACAGGACATGAACACTGAAGCTTTCTTT. Its translation: CASSEQDMNTEAFF. The whole variable domain, filled in from reference TRBV5-1 and TRBJ1-1, reads KAGVTQTPRYLIKTRGQQVTLSCSPISGHRSVSWYQQTPGQGLQFLFEYFSETQRNKGNFPGRFSGRQFSNSRSEMNVSTLELGDSALYLCASSEQDMNTEAFFGQGTRLTVV.

This clonotype was observed many times. The chain links TRBV20-1 to TRBJ2-3, with 9 bases identical to TRBD1. CDR1 DFQATT and CDR2 SNEGSKA come from the germline V gene (reference sequence). This CDR3 has 14 amino acids. V lost 6 bases to trimming and J lost 6 bases; unmatched junction nucleotides: 10. Here the CDR3 reads CSATGTGIWDTQYF. The DNA for the CDR3 is TGCAGTGCCACCGGGACAGGGATATGGGATACGCAGTATTTT.

This clonotype was seen at least ten times. V and J are TRBV5-1 and TRBJ1-1; 10 nucleotides match TRBD1. The trim removed 3 bases at V and 1 base at J, leaving 3 bases unmatched. Per the germline V gene, CDR1 is SGHRS and CDR2 is YFSETQ. This CDR3 is 15 amino acids long. CDR3 sequence: CASSYRTGGNTEAFF. As DNA, the CDR3 is TGCGCCAGCAGCTACAGGACAGGGGGGAACACTGAAGCTTTCTTT. Together with reference TRBV5-1 and TRBJ1-1, the CDR3 gives the full variable domain: KAGVTQTPRYLIKTRGQQVTLSCSPISGHRSVSWYQQTPGQGLQFLFEYFSETQRNKGNFPGRFSGRQFSNSRSEMNVSTLELGDSALYLCASSYRTGGNTEAFFGQGTRLTVV.

On this clonotype: This clone may be a read error of a much larger clone one base away. This chain connects TRBV18 to TRBJ1-3; no reliable D call. CDR1 and CDR2 (germline): KGHSH, LQKENI. The CDR3 length is 14 residues. The DNA of the CDR3 is TGTGCCAGCTCACCCCGAAACTCTGGAAAAACCATATATTTT. Translated: CASSPRNSGKTIYF.

This clonotype was found many times. This sequence joins TRBV7-9 and TRBJ1-2; D ambiguous. There are 15 residues in the CDR3. Germline-derived CDR1 and CDR2 are SEHNR and FQNEAQ (reference sequence). The V end lost 4 bases, the J end lost 5 bases, and 17 bases lay between the germline ends. This chain's CDR3 is CASSSPRVWGYGYTF. The DNA for the CDR3 is TGTGCCAGCAGCTCTCCCCGGGTATGGGGTTATGGCTACACCTTC. The full variable domain, its missing parts supplied by reference TRBV7-9 and TRBJ1-2, is DTGVSQNPRHKITKRGQNVTFRCDPISEHNRLYWYRQTLGQGPEFLTYFQNEAQLEKSRLLSDRFSAERPKGSFSTLEIQRTEQGDSAMYLCASSSPRVWGYGYTFGSGTRLTVV.

J is TRBJ2-7 and V is TRBV2; D may be TRBD1 (6 bases). The CDR3 consists of 15 residues. V gave up 5 bases and J gave up 2 bases, with 16 bases separating them. Germline CDR1 and CDR2: SNHLY and FYNNEI. CDR3 loop: CASSYTGNPTYEQYF. For the CDR3, the DNA is TGTGCCAGCAGTTACACAGGGAATCCGACCTACGAGCAGTACTTC.

This clonotype was seen many times. This sequence joins TRBV7-2 and TRBJ2-4; 9 bases are shared with TRBD1. Trimming took 1 base from V and 3 from J; bases not matched to a gene: 7. The CDR3 has 17 residues. Germline values: CDR1 SGHTA, CDR2 FQGNSA. The CDR3 protein is CASSLDVTGGGKNIQYF. As DNA, the CDR3 is TGTGCCAGCAGCTTAGATGTCACAGGGGGCGGCAAAAACATTCAGTACTTC.